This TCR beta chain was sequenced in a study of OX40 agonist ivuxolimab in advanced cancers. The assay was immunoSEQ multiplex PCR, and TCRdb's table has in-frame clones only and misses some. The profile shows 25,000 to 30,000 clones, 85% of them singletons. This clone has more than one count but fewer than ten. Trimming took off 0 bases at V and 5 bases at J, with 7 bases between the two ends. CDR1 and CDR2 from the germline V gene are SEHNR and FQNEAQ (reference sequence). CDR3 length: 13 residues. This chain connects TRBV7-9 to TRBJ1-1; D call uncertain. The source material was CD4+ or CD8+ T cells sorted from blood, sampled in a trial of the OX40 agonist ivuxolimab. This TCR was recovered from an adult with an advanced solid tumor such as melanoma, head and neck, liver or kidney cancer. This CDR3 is CASSLAMGTEAFF. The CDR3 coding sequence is TGTGCCAGCAGCTTAGCGATGGGGACTGAAGCTTTCTTT.